One T cell receptor beta chain is described in this entry. This sample is drawn from a study of PD-1 and CTLA-4 blockade in melanoma. Assay used: immunoSEQ multiplex PCR; TCRdb lists only in-frame clones, some missing. Here the sample spans almost 30,000 clones, 70% to 90% being singletons. The length of the CDR3 is 13 residues. Trimming removed 3 bases from V and 1 base from J, with 9 bases in between. CDR1 and CDR2 (germline): SQVTM, ANQGSEA. Material: CD8+ T cells from peripheral blood, obtained before anti-PD-1 treatment. The chain links TRBV29-1 to TRBJ1-2; D unclear. The clonotype originates from a human donor with melanoma. The chain's CDR3 is CSVETDLNYGYTF. CDR3 bases: TGCAGCGTTGAGACCGACCTTAACTATGGCTACACCTTC.